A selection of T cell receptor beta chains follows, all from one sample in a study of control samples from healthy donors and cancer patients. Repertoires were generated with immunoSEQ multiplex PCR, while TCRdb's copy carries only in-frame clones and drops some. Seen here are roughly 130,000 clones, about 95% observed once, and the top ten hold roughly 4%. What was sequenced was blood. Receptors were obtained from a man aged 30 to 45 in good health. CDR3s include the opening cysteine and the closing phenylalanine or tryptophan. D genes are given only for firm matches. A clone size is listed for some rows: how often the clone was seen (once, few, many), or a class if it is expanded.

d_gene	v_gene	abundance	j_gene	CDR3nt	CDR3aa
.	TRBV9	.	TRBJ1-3	TGTGCCAGCAGCGTAGACGGACACTCTGGAAACACCATATATTTT	CASSVDGHSGNTIYF
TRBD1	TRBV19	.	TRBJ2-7	TGTGCCAGTAGTCCGGCAGGGGGATCCTACGAGCAGTACTTC	CASSPAGGSYEQYF
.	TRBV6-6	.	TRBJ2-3	TGTGCCAGCAGTTCCCAGATTAGCACAGATACGCAGTATTTT	CASSSQISTDTQYF
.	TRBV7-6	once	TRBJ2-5	TGTGCCAGCAGCTTAGAGCGCGGGCGGCCAAGAGAGACCCAGTACTTC	CASSLERGRPRETQYF
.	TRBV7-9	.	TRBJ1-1	TGTGCCAGCATCTTCGGATCGGGGACTGAAGCTTTCTTT	CASIFGSGTEAFF
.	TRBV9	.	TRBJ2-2	TGTGCCAGCAGCGCTTACACCGGGGAGCTGTTTTTT	CASSAYTGELFF
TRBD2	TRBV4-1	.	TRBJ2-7	TGCGCCAGCAGCCAAGCGCCTAGCGGAGAATACGAGCAGTACTTC	CASSQAPSGEYEQYF
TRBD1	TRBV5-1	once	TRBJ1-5	TGCGCCAGCAGCCCCGGACAGGGGGCCAATCAGCCCCAGCATTTT	CASSPGQGANQPQHF
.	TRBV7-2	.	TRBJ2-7	TGTGCCAGCAGCTTAGCGCTGAGACGGGGTGGATACGAGCAGTACTTC	CASSLALRRGGYEQYF
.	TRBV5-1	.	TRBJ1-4	TGCGCCAGCAGCTTGTTGGCCGACAAAAGCGAAAAACTGTTTTTT	CASSLLADKSEKLFF
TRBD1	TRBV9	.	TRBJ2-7	TGTGCCACCTTGGACAGGGAGGCCTACTACGAGCAGTACTTC	CATLDREAYYEQYF
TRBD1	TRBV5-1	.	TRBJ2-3	TGCGCCAGCAGCTTGGGGATATTCGGGACAGGGGGCCCGGATACGCAGTATTTT	CASSLGIFGTGGPDTQYF
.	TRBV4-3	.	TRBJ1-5	TGCGCCAGCAGTCAGGACCGTACTCAGCCCCAGCATTTT	CASSQDRTQPQHF
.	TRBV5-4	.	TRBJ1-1	TGTGCCAGCAGCTTGAGGGCGATGAACACTGAAGCTTTCTTT	CASSLRAMNTEAFF
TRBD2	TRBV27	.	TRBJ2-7	TGTGCCAGCAGTTTGTCTAGCGGGGGGGAGCAGTACTTC	CASSLSSGGEQYF
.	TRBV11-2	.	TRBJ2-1	TGTGCCAGCAGCTTTTCGGCGGGGGCCTTCTCCTACAATGAGCAGTTCTTC	CASSFSAGAFSYNEQFF
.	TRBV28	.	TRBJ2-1	TGTGCCAGCAGTATAGGGGGAGCCTACAATGAGCAGTTCTTC	CASSIGGAYNEQFF
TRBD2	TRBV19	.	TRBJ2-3	TGTGCCAGTAGTTGGCCTAGCGGGGGGAGAACGACAGATACGCAGTATTTT	CASSWPSGGRTTDTQYF
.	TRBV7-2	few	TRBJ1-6	TGTGCCAGCAGCTTAGGGCCCGAATCACCCCTCCACTTT	CASSLGPESPLHF
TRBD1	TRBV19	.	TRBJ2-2	TGTGCCAGTCAGGACAGGGGCAGCACCGGGGAGCTGTTTTTT	CASQDRGSTGELFF
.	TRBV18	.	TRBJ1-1	TGTGCCAGCTCACGACGGGACGGCATGAACACTGAAGCTTTCTTT	CASSRRDGMNTEAFF
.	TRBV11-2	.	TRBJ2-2	TGTGCCAGCAGCGCCACCGGGGAGCTGTTTTTT	CASSATGELFF
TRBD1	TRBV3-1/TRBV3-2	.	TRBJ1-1	TGTGCCAGCAACGACAGGGGGCCGAACACTGAAGCTTTCTTT	CASNDRGPNTEAFF
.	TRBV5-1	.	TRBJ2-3	TGCGCCAGCAGCTTGGATTCGGGGGGCTTGGCAGATACGCAGTATTTT	CASSLDSGGLADTQYF
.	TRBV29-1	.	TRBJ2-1	TGCAGCGTTGAAGATGGCGGGGCCGGATTCTACAATGAGCAGTTCTTC	CSVEDGGAGFYNEQFF
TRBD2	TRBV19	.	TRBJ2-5	TGTGCCAGTAGTATCAGCGGGGGAGAGACCCAGTACTTC	CASSISGGETQYF
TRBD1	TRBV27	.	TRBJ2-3	TGTGCCTCCCGGGACAGGGGTTGGAATACGCAGTATTTT	CASRDRGWNTQYF
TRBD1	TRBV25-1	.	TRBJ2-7	TGTGCCAGCTCAGAACAGGGGTGGTACGAGCAGTACTTC	CASSEQGWYEQYF
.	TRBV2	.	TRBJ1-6	TGTGCCACGCGGGACACCCCTGGAGGGGCCCTCCACTTT	CATRDTPGGALHF
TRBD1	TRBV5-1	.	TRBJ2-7	TGCGCCAGCACAGGGGGTATGGAAGACGAGCAGTACTTC	CASTGGMEDEQYF
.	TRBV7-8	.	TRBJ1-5	TGTGCCAGCAGCTTAGTTGCCCAGGGTTATCAGCCCCAGCATTTT	CASSLVAQGYQPQHF
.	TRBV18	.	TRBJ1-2	TGTGCCAGCTCTCCGGACTATGGCTACACCTTC	CASSPDYGYTF
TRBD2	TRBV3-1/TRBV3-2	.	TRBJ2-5	TGTGCCAGCAGCCAGGGCGCTAGCGGGGGTAAAGAGACCCAGTACTTC	CASSQGASGGKETQYF
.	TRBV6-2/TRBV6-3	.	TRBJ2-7	TGTGCCAGCAGTTGGGCGAGCGAGCAGTACTTC	CASSWASEQYF
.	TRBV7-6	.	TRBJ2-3	TGTGCCAGCAGCGTCGCCCAGGGCACAGATACGCAGTATTTT	CASSVAQGTDTQYF
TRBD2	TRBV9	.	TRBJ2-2	TGTGCCAGCAGCGTCCCGGGACTAGGGGCCGGGGAGCTGTTTTTT	CASSVPGLGAGELFF
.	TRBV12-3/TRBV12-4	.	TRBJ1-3	TGTGCCAGCAGCTCTGCTGGAAACACCATATATTTT	CASSSAGNTIYF
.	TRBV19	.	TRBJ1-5	TGTGCCAGTAGTATAACCCAAGGAGGAGGTTACAATCAGCCCCAGCATTTT	CASSITQGGGYNQPQHF
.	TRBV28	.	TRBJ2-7	TGTGCCAGCAGTTTACGACATATGGCAAATGCGGCCTACGAGCAGTACTTC	CASSLRHMANAAYEQYF
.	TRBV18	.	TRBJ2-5	TGTGCCAGCTCACCACAATCGGCGGGAGAGACCCAGTACTTC	CASSPQSAGETQYF
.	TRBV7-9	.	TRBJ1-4	TGTGCCAGCAGCTTAGACGGGACGGTTAATGAAAAACTGTTTTTT	CASSLDGTVNEKLFF
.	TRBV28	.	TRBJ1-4	TGTGCCAGCAGTTTGGATCGGTGGACTAATGAAAAACTGTTTTTT	CASSLDRWTNEKLFF
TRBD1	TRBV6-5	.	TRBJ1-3	TGTGCCAGCAGTTTGACAGGGGGCTCTGGAAACACCATATATTTT	CASSLTGGSGNTIYF
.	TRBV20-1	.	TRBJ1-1	TGCAGTGCTCAGGGCCCCACTGAAGCTTTCTTT	CSAQGPTEAFF
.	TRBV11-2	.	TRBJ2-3	TGTGCCAGCAGCCTAATTACAGATACGCAGTATTTT	CASSLITDTQYF
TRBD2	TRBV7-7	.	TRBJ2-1	TGTGCTAGCAGCCTGACTAGCGGGGGGGGACTGTTCTTC	CASSLTSGGGLFF
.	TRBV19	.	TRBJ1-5	TGTGCCAGTAGCTGGCCCCAGCATTTT	CASSWPQHF
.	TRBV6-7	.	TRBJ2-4	TGTGCCAGCAGTTACTCTCAGTCCAAAAACATTCAGTACTTC	CASSYSQSKNIQYF
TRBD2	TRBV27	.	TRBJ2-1	TGTGCCAGCAGTTTAGCGGGGGGGCTGGTCAATGAGCAGTTCTTC	CASSLAGGLVNEQFF
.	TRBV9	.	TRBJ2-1	TGTGCCAGCAGCGTAGGAAATAGCGGCAATGAGCAGTTCTTC	CASSVGNSGNEQFF
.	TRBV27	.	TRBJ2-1	TGTGCCAGCAGTTTACGAGGGGATGAGCAGTTCTTC	CASSLRGDEQFF
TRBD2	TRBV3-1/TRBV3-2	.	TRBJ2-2	TGTGCCAGCAGAAAAGGACTAGCGGGGCGGTTCCCACCGAACACCGGGGAGCTGTTTTTT	CASRKGLAGRFPPNTGELFF